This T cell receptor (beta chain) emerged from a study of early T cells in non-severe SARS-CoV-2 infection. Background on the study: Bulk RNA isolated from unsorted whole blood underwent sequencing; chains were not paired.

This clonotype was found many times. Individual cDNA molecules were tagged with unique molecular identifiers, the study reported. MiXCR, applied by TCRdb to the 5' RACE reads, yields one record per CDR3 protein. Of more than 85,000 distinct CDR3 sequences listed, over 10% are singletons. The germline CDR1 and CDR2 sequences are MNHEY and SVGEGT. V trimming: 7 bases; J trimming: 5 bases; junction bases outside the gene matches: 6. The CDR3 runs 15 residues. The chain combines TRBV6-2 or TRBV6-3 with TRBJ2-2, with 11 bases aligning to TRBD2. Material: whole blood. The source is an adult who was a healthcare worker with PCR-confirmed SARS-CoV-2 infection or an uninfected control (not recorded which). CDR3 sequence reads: CASTLAGVGTGELFF. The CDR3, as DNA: TGTGCCAGCACACTAGCGGGAGTGGGGACCGGGGAGCTGTTTTTT.